Following are 7 T cell receptor beta chains from one sample sequenced in a study of cytomegalovirus exposure and HLA in healthy donors. In the PCR, 60 Vbeta and 13 Jbeta primers were used. The protocol was immunoSEQ multiplex PCR, while the TCRdb copy is restricted to in-frame clones and leaves out a portion. The sample lists about 70,000 clones, approximately 70% occurring once. The sequenced material came from PBMCs. These receptors were obtained from a man aged 35-49 years in good health and CMV-seropositive.

The V call is TRBV14, the J call TRBJ2-1, with 7 bases aligning to TRBD2. The CDR3 extends over 18 amino acids. The trim removed 0 bases at V and 7 bases at J, leaving 15 bases unmatched. Per the germline V gene, CDR1 is SGHDN and CDR2 is FVKESK. For the CDR3, the DNA is TGTGCCAGCAGCCAAGATTGGGCAAAGCGGGGAATTCGAAATGAGCAGTTCTTC. This gives the protein CASSQDWAKRGIRNEQFF.

This clone was detected only once. The V call is TRBV11-2, the J call TRBJ2-7; D is unresolved. V dropped 2 bases and J dropped 6 bases, with 17 bases sitting between them. Per germline, CDR1 SGHAT and CDR2 FQNNGV. The CDR3 covers 15 residues. The CDR3 DNA sequence: TGTGCCAGCAGCTTACGGGTTGGCTCCTCCCGCGAGCAGTACTTC. It encodes CASSLRVGSSREQYF.

CDR3 sequence (DNA): TGTGCCAGCAGCGTAGATCACGGACTAGCGGGGGCCCAGCAGTTCTTC. Its protein product is CASSVDHGLAGAQQFF. The chain couples TRBV9 to TRBJ2-1, with 13 bases that match TRBD2. CDR3 length equals 16 residues. J gave up 11 bases and V 0 bases, and 8 bases lay outside the gene matches. From germline, CDR1 is SGDLS and CDR2 YYNGEE.

This clone was counted only a few times. This rearrangement joins TRBV30 to TRBJ2-7; a possible D gene is TRBD2 (5 bases). The CDR3 contains 12 residues. CDR1 is GTSNPN and CDR2 is SVGIG in the germline V gene (reference sequence). The V and J ends lost 2 bases and 6 bases respectively, with 11 bases between them. The CDR3 here is CAWSPDSAEQYF. The CDR3 region has the DNA TGTGCCTGGAGTCCGGACTCGGCCGAGCAGTACTTC.

This clone was seen a few times. The rearrangement joins TRBV19 to TRBJ1-5; D is possibly TRBD1 (5 bases). V lost 10 bases to trimming and J lost 10 bases, with 23 bases between them. This CDR3 comprises 14 residues. CDR1 LNHDA and CDR2 SQIVND come from the germline V gene (reference sequence). CDR3 protein: CATLGGPAISPQHF. In nucleotides, the CDR3 is TGTGCCACCCTGGGGGGTCCTGCAATCAGCCCCCAGCATTTT.

This clone was detected only a few times. V and J are TRBV5-6 and TRBJ1-6; possibly TRBD1 for D (6 bases). Trimming took 4 bases from V and 7 from J, leaving 15 bases between them. The CDR3 has 15 amino acids. CDR1 is SGHDT and CDR2 is YYEEEE in the germline V gene. In DNA, the CDR3 is TGTGCCAGCAGCGGAAACAGGGTTCGGAATTCACCCCTCCACTTT. Its protein is CASSGNRVRNSPLHF.

This chain uses TRBV27 with TRBJ1-4, with TRBD1 matching over 7 bases. The trim removed 6 bases at V and 7 bases at J, leaving 8 bases unmatched. The CDR3 is made up of 14 amino acids. Germline CDR1 MNHEY, CDR2 SMNVEV (reference sequence). CDR3 DNA: TGTGCCAGCAGCCCGGGACAGCTTGTTGAAAAACTGTTTTTT. Its protein is CASSPGQLVEKLFF.